The TCR beta chain under discussion was sequenced for a study of T cell responses to AZD1222 COVID-19 vaccine. Whole-study findings and limits: Scientists sampled the repertoires only once the peak T cell response had passed. White British people made up most donors, females outnumbered males, and clonal diversity was possibly underestimated. With dominance at 160-218 and 743-854, vaccine-associated CD4 TCRs spanned spike.

The protocol was immunoSEQ multiplex PCR, while the TCRdb copy is restricted to in-frame clones and leaves out a portion. Here the sample table reports around 140,000 clones. CDR3 length: 14 residues. V gave up 8 bases and J gave up 3 bases; unmatched junction bases: 9. The V gene's germline CDR1 is MNHEY and CDR2 SMNVEV (reference sequence). Note on this clone: Its antigen is currently unknown.

The sequence derives from an adult in good health. The specimen was peripheral blood. This rearrangement joins TRBV27 to TRBJ1-2, with 7 bases aligning to TRBD1. The CDR3 region is CASGAGRGHYGYTF. The CDR3 region has the DNA TGTGCCAGCGGGGCGGGGAGGGGGCACTATGGCTACACCTTC.